This TCR beta chain stems from a study of cytomegalovirus exposure and HLA in healthy donors. Only in-frame clones appear in the TCRdb table, and some are missing; sequencing was by immunoSEQ multiplex PCR. The sample holds some 49,000 clones, around 94% seen once. This clone appeared once. V was clipped by 1 base and J by 8 bases; unmatched bases: 7. From germline, CDR1 is SEHNR and CDR2 FQNEAQ (reference sequence). CDR3 length equals 15 residues. The clonotype comes from a man aged 18-30 years in good health and CMV-seronegative. The sample was PBMCs. The rearrangement uses TRBV7-9 and TRBJ2-3; the match to TRBD2 covers 9 bases. The CDR3 loop reads CASSLVSGRLVTQYF. The DNA for the CDR3 is TGTGCCAGCAGCTTAGTTAGCGGGAGATTGGTTACGCAGTATTTT.